Here is one T cell receptor beta chain with its context. In the authors' workflow: Amplifying reference gene primers gave estimates of nucleated cell counts. Sequencing was performed with immunoSEQ multiplex PCR; in TCRdb, only in-frame clones are kept and a portion is missing. V, J and clone size were drawn from that table, and D and trimming were deduced from the DNA. The data contain roughly 66,000 clones, 91% of them seen just once; the ten biggest clones take up about an eighth. Looked up from germline, CDR1 is MDHEN and CDR2 is SYDVKM. Trimming cost V 6 bases and J 8 bases; bases outside gene matches: 14. This CDR3 comprises 17 residues. This sample is part of a study of blood T cell repertoires in COVID-19. Study at large: The United States, Italy and Spain supplied acute and convalescent COVID-19 samples. T cells, B-cell-depleted T cells, or PBMCs supplied cDNA or gDNA.

V is TRBV28 and J is TRBJ2-1; 12 bases map to TRBD2. Sequenced material: peripheral blood. This TCR was recovered from a human donor with active COVID-19. The donor label of this sample is uncertain. Here the CDR3 DNA reads TGTGCCAGCAGCCCCCCGACGGGACTAGCGGGCTCCCATGAGCAGTTCTTC. Its protein product is CASSPPTGLAGSHEQFF.